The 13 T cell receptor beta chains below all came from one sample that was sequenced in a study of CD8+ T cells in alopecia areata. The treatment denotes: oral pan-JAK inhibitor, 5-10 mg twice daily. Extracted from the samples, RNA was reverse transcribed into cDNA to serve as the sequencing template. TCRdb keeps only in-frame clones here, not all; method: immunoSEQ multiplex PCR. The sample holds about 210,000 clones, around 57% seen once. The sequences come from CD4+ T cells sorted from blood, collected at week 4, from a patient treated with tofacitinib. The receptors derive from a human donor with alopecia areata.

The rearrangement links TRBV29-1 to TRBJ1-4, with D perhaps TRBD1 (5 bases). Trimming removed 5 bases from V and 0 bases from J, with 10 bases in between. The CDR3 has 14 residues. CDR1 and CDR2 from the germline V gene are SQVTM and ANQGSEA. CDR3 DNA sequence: TGCAGCGTTACTGGGGCTGCAACTAATGAAAAACTGTTTTTT. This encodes CSVTGAATNEKLFF.

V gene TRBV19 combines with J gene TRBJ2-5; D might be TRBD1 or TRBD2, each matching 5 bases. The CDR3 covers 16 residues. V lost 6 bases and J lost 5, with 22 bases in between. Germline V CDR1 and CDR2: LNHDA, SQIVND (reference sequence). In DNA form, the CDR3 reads TGTGCCAGTAGCTTAAAGGGACCCACCAGAGGGGAGACCCAGTACTTC. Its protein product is CASSLKGPTRGETQYF.

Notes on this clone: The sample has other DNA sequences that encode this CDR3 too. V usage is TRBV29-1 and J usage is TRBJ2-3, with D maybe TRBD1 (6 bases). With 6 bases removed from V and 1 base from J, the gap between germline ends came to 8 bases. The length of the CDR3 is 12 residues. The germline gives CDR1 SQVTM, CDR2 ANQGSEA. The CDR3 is CSVRTGTDTQYF. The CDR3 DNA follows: TGCAGCGTCCGGACAGGCACAGATACGCAGTATTTT.

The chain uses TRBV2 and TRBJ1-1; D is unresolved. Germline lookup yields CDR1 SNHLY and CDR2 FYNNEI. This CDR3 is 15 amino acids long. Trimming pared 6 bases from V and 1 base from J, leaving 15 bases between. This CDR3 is CASREGRIKNTEAFF. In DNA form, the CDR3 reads TGTGCCAGCAGGGAGGGCCGTATCAAGAACACTGAAGCTTTCTTT.

Written as DNA, the CDR3 is TGTGCCTGGAACAGGGGAGAGGGAAACATTCAGTACTTC. Protein product: CAWNRGEGNIQYF. The chain recombines TRBV30 with TRBJ2-4, with 7 bases fitting TRBD1. The J segment lost 6 bases and the V segment lost 4 bases, leaving 6 bases of the junction unmatched. The CDR3 is 13 amino acids. CDR1 is GTSNPN and CDR2 is SVGIG in the germline V gene (reference sequence).

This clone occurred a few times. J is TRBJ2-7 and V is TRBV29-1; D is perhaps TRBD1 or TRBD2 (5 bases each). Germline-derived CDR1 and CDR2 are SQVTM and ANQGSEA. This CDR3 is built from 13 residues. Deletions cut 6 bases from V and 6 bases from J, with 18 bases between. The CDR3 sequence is CSVEKRGGSEQYF. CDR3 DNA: TGCAGCGTGGAAAAGAGGGGCGGTTCCGAGCAGTACTTC.

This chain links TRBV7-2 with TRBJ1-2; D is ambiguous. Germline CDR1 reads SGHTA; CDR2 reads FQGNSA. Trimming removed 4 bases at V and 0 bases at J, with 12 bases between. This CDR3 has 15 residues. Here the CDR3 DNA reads TGTGCCAGCAGCTCGGGCCTCCTTCCTAACTATGGCTACACCTTC. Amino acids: CASSSGLLPNYGYTF. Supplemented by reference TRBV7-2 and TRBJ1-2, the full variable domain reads GAGVSQSPSNKVTEKGKDVELRCDPISGHTALYWYRQSLGQGLEFLIYFQGNSAPDKSGLPSDRFSAERTGGSVSTLTIQRTQQEDSAVYLCASSSGLLPNYGYTFGSGTRLTVV.

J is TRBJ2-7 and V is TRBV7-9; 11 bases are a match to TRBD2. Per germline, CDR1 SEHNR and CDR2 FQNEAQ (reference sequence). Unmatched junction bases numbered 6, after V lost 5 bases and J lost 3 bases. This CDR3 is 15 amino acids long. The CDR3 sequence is CASSISSGGIYEQYF. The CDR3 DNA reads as TGTGCCAGCAGCATCTCTAGCGGGGGGATCTACGAGCAGTACTTC.

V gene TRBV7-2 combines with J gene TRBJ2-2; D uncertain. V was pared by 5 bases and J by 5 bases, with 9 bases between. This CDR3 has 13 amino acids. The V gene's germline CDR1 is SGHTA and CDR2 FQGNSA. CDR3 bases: TGTGCCAGCAGCATTACACGTACCGGGGAGCTGTTTTTT. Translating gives CASSITRTGELFF.

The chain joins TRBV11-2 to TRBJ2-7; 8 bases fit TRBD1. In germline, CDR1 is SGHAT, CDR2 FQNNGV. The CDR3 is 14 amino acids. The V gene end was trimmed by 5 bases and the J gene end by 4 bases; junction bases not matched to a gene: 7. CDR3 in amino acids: CASSTRDRKYEQYF. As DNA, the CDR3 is TGTGCCAGCAGCACACGGGACAGGAAGTACGAGCAGTACTTC.

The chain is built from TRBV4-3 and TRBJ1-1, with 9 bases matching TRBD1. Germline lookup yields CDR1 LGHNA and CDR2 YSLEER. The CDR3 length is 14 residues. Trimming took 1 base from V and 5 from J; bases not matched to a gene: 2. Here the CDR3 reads CASSQGQGGTEAFF. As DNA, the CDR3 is TGCGCCAGCAGCCAAGGACAGGGGGGGACTGAAGCTTTCTTT.

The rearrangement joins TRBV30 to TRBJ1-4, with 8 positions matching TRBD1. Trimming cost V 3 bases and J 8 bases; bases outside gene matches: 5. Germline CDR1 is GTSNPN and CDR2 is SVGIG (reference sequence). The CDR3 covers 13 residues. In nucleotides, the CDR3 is TGTGCCTGGAGCCGGGACAGGACAGAAAAACTGTTTTTT. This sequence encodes CAWSRDRTEKLFF.

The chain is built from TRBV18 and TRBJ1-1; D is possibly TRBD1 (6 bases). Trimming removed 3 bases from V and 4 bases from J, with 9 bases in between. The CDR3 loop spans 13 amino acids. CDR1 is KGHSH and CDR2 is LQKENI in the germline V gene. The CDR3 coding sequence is TGTGCCAGCTCACCTTTACAGGGCACTGAAGCTTTCTTT. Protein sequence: CASSPLQGTEAFF.